These 26 T cell receptor beta chains were all obtained from the same sample, sequenced in a study of cytomegalovirus exposure and HLA in healthy donors. With 60 Vbeta and 13 Jbeta primers, the PCR was carried out. Sequencing used immunoSEQ multiplex PCR; TCRdb keeps in-frame clones, though not all of them. The table lists tens of thousands of clones, about 76% of them singletons. Sequencing was done on a sample of PBMCs. The receptors were sampled from a middle-aged man in good health and CMV-seronegative.

The chain uses TRBV13 and TRBJ2-7, with TRBD2 matching over 13 bases. Germline V gene lookup returns CDR1 PRHDT and CDR2 FYEKMQ (reference sequence). The J segment lost 5 bases and the V segment lost 5 bases, leaving 9 bases of the junction unmatched. There are 16 residues in the CDR3. Written as DNA, the CDR3 is TGTGCCAGCAGCCTCAGACTAGCGGGGGGTATCCACGAGCAGTACTTC. Translation gives CASSLRLAGGIHEQYF.

The chain employs TRBV2 and TRBJ2-3; 10 bases are shared with TRBD1. The V segment lost 4 bases and the J segment 5 bases; nucleotides outside the gene matches: 9. This CDR3 spans 16 amino acids. Per the germline V gene, CDR1 is SNHLY and CDR2 is FYNNEI. CDR3 coding DNA: TGTGCCAGCAGTGGACTGGACAGGGGGTTTTTAGATACGCAGTATTTT. Protein: CASSGLDRGFLDTQYF.

J is TRBJ2-7 and V is TRBV5-8, with TRBD2 matching 14 bases. This CDR3 comprises 18 residues. Looked up from germline, CDR1 is SGHTS and CDR2 is YDEGEE. Trimming removed 1 base from V and 0 bases from J; junction bases left unmatched: 6. CDR3 bases: TGTGCCAGCAGCTTGTTGGGACTAGCGGGGGCATTCTCCTACGAGCAGTACTTC. It is translated as CASSLLGLAGAFSYEQYF. Complete variable domain (other parts from reference TRBV5-8 and TRBJ2-7): EAGVTQSPTHLIKTRGQQATLRCSPISGHTSVYWYQQALGLGLQFLLWYDEGEERNRGNFPPRFSGRQFPNYSSELNVNALELEDSALYLCASSLLGLAGAFSYEQYFGPGTRLTVT.

This rearrangement joins TRBV6-4 to TRBJ2-1, with 9 bases fitting TRBD2. The CDR3 totals 13 residues. CDR1 and CDR2 from the germline V gene are MRHNA and SNTAGT. J lost 6 bases, V lost 8 bases, and 5 bases had no gene match. The CDR3 DNA follows: TGTGCCAGCGGGACTAGCCTCCTCAATGAGCAGTTCTTC. Amino acids: CASGTSLLNEQFF.

The chain joins TRBV27 to TRBJ2-7; 10 bases match TRBD2. J lost 0 bases, V lost 3 bases, and 2 bases had no gene match. The CDR3 covers 15 residues. From germline, CDR1 is MNHEY and CDR2 SMNVEV (reference sequence). For the CDR3, the DNA is TGTGCCAGCAGTTTGTCTAGCGGGGGCTCCTACGAGCAGTACTTC. Its translation is CASSLSSGGSYEQYF.

The V call is TRBV27, the J call TRBJ1-2, with 7 bases fitting TRBD1. The CDR3 has 13 amino acids. The ends lost 5 bases at V and 5 bases at J; junction bases unmatched: 5. Germline V gene lookup returns CDR1 MNHEY and CDR2 SMNVEV (reference sequence). The chain's CDR3 is CASSGTGQYGYTF. The CDR3 DNA reads TGTGCCAGCAGTGGCACGGGACAGTATGGCTACACCTTC.

The genes are TRBV7-9 and TRBJ2-7; 10 positions agree with TRBD1. From germline, CDR1 is SEHNR and CDR2 FQNEAQ (reference sequence). The ends lost 6 bases at V and 3 bases at J; junction bases unmatched: 8. The CDR3 is 15 amino acids. CDR3 protein: CASSPPGTGDYEQYF. The CDR3 region has the DNA TGTGCCAGCAGTCCCCCCGGGACAGGGGACTACGAGCAGTACTTC.

This clone has only one observation. As DNA, the CDR3 is TGCAGCGGACAGGGGGCGGGCTATGGCTACACCTTC. It encodes CSGQGAGYGYTF. This chain links TRBV29-1 with TRBJ1-2; 10 nucleotides match TRBD1. Per germline, CDR1 SQVTM and CDR2 ANQGSEA. J lost 4 bases, V lost 7 bases, and 3 bases had no gene match. The CDR3 totals 12 residues.

The rearrangement uses TRBV29-1 and TRBJ1-1, with D possibly TRBD1 on 5 matching bases. CDR1 SQVTM and CDR2 ANQGSEA come from the germline V gene. The CDR3 covers 13 residues. The V and J ends lost 3 bases and 8 bases respectively, with 16 bases between them. In DNA form, the CDR3 reads TGCAGCGTTGAGGCAGGGAGGCTAAGGGAAGCTTTCTTT. Translation gives CSVEAGRLREAFF.

The chain links TRBV7-6 to TRBJ2-2, with TRBD1 matching 8 bases. Losses at the gene ends were 2 bases for V and 2 bases for J; bases not matched to a gene: 10. Germline loops: CDR1 SGHVS, CDR2 FNYEAQ. The CDR3 spans 18 residues. The CDR3 spells CASSLIRRGQGNTGELFF. CDR3 nucleotide sequence: TGTGCCAGCAGCTTAATCCGGCGAGGACAGGGTAACACCGGGGAGCTGTTTTTT.

The V call is TRBV7-9, the J call TRBJ2-5; the match to TRBD2 covers 11 bases. This CDR3 region has 15 residues. CDR1 and CDR2 from the germline V gene are SEHNR and FQNEAQ (reference sequence). V gave up 5 bases and J gave up 0 bases; unmatched junction bases: 2. The CDR3 here is CASSLGLADQETQYF. For the CDR3, the DNA is TGTGCCAGCAGCCTGGGACTAGCGGACCAAGAGACCCAGTACTTC.

The V and J genes are TRBV10-3 and TRBJ1-2, with 7 bases matching TRBD1. Germline trimming cut 7 bases from V and 0 bases from J; bases unmatched to any gene: 11. CDR1 is ENHRY, CDR2 SYGVKD, per germline. The CDR3 extends over 16 amino acids. CDR3 in DNA: TGTGCCATCACCCCGGACAGGCCGGGGGCTAACTATGGCTACACCTTC. This sequence encodes CAITPDRPGANYGYTF.

The rearrangement links TRBV12-1 to TRBJ2-2; no DNA check was done on the table's D call, TRBD1. TRBV12-1 is a known pseudogene. CDR3 length: 18 residues. CDR3 in amino acids: CASSLRQGRGLNTGELFF. CDR3 nucleotide sequence: TGTGCCAGCAGCTTACGACAGGGTCGGGGATTGAACACCGGGGAGCTGTTTTTT.

The V gene is TRBV6-1, the J gene TRBJ1-3; 9 positions agree with TRBD1. Germline loops: CDR1 MNHNS, CDR2 SASEGT. V was clipped by 2 bases and J by 2 bases; unmatched bases: 7. This CDR3 comprises 17 residues. The CDR3 spells CASSEYTGGYTGNTIYF. As DNA, the CDR3 is TGTGCCAGCAGTGAATATACAGGGGGCTATACTGGAAACACCATATATTTT.

In this sample, this clone turned up a few times. The V call is TRBV10-2, the J call TRBJ1-1, with 8 positions matching TRBD1. Germline CDR1 reads WSHSY; CDR2 reads SAAADI. J was trimmed by 4 bases and V by 6 bases; bases with no gene match: 4. CDR3 length: 13 amino acids. CDR3: CASRVQGVTEAFF. The CDR3 nucleotides are TGCGCCAGCAGGGTACAGGGGGTCACTGAAGCTTTCTTT.

In this sample, this clone turned up a few times. The chain couples TRBV11-3 to TRBJ2-2, with TRBD2 identical over 7 bases. With V trimmed by 4 bases and J by 0 bases, 11 bases remained unmatched. There are 18 residues in the CDR3. Germline assignment: CDR1 SGHNT and CDR2 YENEEA. The CDR3 spells CASSSPPTLAANTGELFF. The CDR3 DNA is TGTGCCAGCAGCTCCCCCCCCACCCTAGCGGCGAACACCGGGGAGCTGTTTTTT. Using reference TRBV11-3 and TRBJ2-2 for the parts outside the CDR3, the full variable domain is EAGVVQSPRYKIIEKKQPVAFWCNPISGHNTLYWYLQNLGQGPELLIRYENEEAVDDSQLPKDRFSAERLKGVDSTLKIQPAELGDSAVYLCASSSPPTLAANTGELFFGEGSRLTVL.

This clone was recorded a few times. CDR3 coding DNA: TGTGCCATCAGCCAGGAACTAGCGGGGATGGGTACGCAGTATTTT. As protein: CAISQELAGMGTQYF. The V call is TRBV10-3, the J call TRBJ2-3, with TRBD2 matching over 10 bases. Unmatched junction bases numbered 11, after V lost 6 bases and J lost 8 bases. Germline CDR1 ENHRY, CDR2 SYGVKD. The CDR3 consists of 15 residues.

This clone was detected once. The rearrangement joins TRBV30 to TRBJ1-2; 9 bases match TRBD1. CDR3 length equals 14 residues. The V gene end was trimmed by 2 bases and the J gene end by 7 bases; junction bases not matched to a gene: 8. Germline CDR1 and CDR2: GTSNPN and SVGIG (reference sequence). CDR3 sequence: CAWSPGTGLSGYTF. Here the CDR3 DNA reads TGTGCCTGGAGTCCAGGGACAGGGTTGAGTGGCTACACCTTC.

This chain uses TRBV2 with TRBJ1-3, with D uncertain. V was clipped by 5 bases and J by 0 bases, with 8 bases between them. Germline V CDR1 and CDR2: SNHLY, FYNNEI. This CDR3 comprises 14 residues. CDR3 protein: CASSSINSGNTIYF. DNA for the CDR3: TGTGCCAGCAGTTCCATCAACTCTGGAAACACCATATATTTT.

This rearrangement joins TRBV6-4 to TRBJ2-3; TRBD2 matches at 7 bases. The CDR3 contains 15 residues. Germline CDR1 and CDR2: MRHNA and SNTAGT. The junction had 9 bases not matched to a gene; V was cut back by 5 bases and J by 4 bases. CDR3 amino acids: CASSQIAGSSDTQYF. CDR3 nucleotide sequence: TGTGCCAGCAGTCAAATAGCGGGTAGTTCAGATACGCAGTATTTT.

This clone has only a few counts. This chain connects TRBV6-1 to TRBJ2-3; 8 bases are a match to TRBD2. This CDR3 is 18 amino acids long. Germline lookup yields CDR1 MNHNS and CDR2 SASEGT. The V and J ends lost 4 bases and 2 bases, in that order; junction bases with no gene match: 14. The CDR3 DNA is TGTGCCAGCAGTGCTCTCGGTGGCGGGGGGCGACACACAGATACGCAGTATTTT. As protein: CASSALGGGGRHTDTQYF.

The V and J genes are TRBV11-2 and TRBJ2-1; 9 nucleotides align to TRBD2. The CDR3 contains 16 residues. V dropped 0 bases and J dropped 8; count of bases not matched to a gene: 8. The germline CDR1 and CDR2 sequences are SGHAT and FQNNGV. CDR3 sequence reads: CASSLDQGRGGHEQFF. Written as DNA, the CDR3 is TGTGCCAGCAGCTTAGACCAGGGGCGGGGGGGCCATGAGCAGTTCTTC.

The chain is built from TRBV5-1 and TRBJ2-7; 9 bases are shared with TRBD1. Germline V gene data show CDR1 as SGHRS and CDR2 as YFSETQ. The CDR3 contains 18 residues. V trimming: 1 base; J trimming: 4 bases; junction bases outside the gene matches: 15. CDR3 in DNA: TGCGCCAGCAGCTTGACCGGGACAGGGACGAAAAAGGGGTACGAGCAGTACTTC. Encoded protein: CASSLTGTGTKKGYEQYF.

The V call is TRBV14, the J call TRBJ1-6, with unresolved D. The germline V and J ends were trimmed by 1 base and 6 bases, with 13 bases remaining between them. The CDR3 extends over 16 amino acids. Germline CDR1 SGHDN, CDR2 FVKESK. The CDR3 reads CASSQVLGAGNSPLHF. The DNA of the CDR3 is TGTGCCAGCAGCCAAGTGCTAGGCGCCGGTAATTCACCCCTCCACTTT.

This chain connects TRBV6-5 to TRBJ1-5, with D possibly being TRBD1 (5 bases). Germline loops: CDR1 MNHEY, CDR2 SVGAGI. Trimming removed 9 bases at V and 1 base at J, with 10 bases between. The CDR3 runs 13 residues. This CDR3 is CASGGGSNQPQHF. DNA for the CDR3: TGTGCCAGTGGGGGAGGGAGCAATCAGCCCCAGCATTTT.

This clone was recorded only once. This chain links TRBV11-2 with TRBJ1-1; 7 bases are shared with TRBD1. The CDR3 has 14 amino acids. Germline V gives CDR1 SGHAT, CDR2 FQNNGV. V lost 1 base to trimming and J lost 5 bases; unmatched junction nucleotides: 4. The CDR3: CASSLAGGRTEAFF. The CDR3 region has the DNA TGTGCCAGCAGCTTAGCAGGGGGGAGGACTGAAGCTTTCTTT.